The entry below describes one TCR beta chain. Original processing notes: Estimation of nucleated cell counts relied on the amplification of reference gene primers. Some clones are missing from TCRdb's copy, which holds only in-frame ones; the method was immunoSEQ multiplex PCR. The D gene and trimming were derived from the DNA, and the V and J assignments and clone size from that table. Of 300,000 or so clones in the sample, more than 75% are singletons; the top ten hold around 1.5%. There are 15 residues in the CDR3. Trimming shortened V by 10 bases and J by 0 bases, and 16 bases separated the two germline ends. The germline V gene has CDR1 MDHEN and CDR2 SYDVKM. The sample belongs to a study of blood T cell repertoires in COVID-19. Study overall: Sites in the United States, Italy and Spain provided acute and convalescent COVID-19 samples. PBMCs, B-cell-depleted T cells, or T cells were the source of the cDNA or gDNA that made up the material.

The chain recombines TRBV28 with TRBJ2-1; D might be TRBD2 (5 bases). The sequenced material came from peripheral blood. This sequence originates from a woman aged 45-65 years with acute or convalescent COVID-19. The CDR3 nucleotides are TGTGCCATCGTCCCCGGTGGGAGCTCCTACAATGAGCAGTTCTTC. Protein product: CAIVPGGSSYNEQFF.